One TCR beta chain is described in this entry. This clone occurred a few times. Its cognate antigen has yet to be identified. Base qualities are not provided; no much larger clone lies one nucleotide away. The collaborating institutions used their own protocols to collect whole blood in K2EDTA tubes. Collaborator samples were shipped for TCRbeta analysis as frozen whole blood, isolated PBMCs, or DNA extracted from either sample type. The immunoSEQ Assay, a bias-controlled multiplex PCR, was used to amplify TCRbeta CDR3 regions from genomic DNA. The source study handled its data this way. Nucleated cell counts per sample were estimated from amplification of reference gene primers within the assay. Sequence reads were collapsed and filtered to measure the absolute abundance of every unique TCRbeta CDR3 rearrangement. Productive Simpson clonality was computed per sample as the square root of Simpson's diversity index over productive rearrangements. Sourced from immuneACCESS, this table was stored by TCRdb with only in-frame sequences that have V and J called. A share of the clones is absent; for the studies checked, an unresolved V gene accounts for under half, and the remainder has no known explanation. The V and J calls and clone size come from that table; D and trimming were worked out from the DNA. Recorded for this sample are 88,000 or so clones; about 85% of them occurred a single time. 3.5% to 4% of the sample goes to the ten largest clones.

These data belong to a study of blood T cell repertoires in COVID-19 (dated by TCRdb to 2018 to 2021). Looking at the study overall: Collaborator samples came from the United States, Italy and Spain and covered acute and convalescent phases of COVID-19. Where available, HLA class I and class II types were obtained from metadata supplied by the sample provider rather than from assay-based typing. Deeply sampled blood TCRbeta repertoires from subjects exposed to, actively infected with, or recovered from COVID-19 were included in the dataset. The material from the prospective study consisted of cDNA or gDNA derived from T cells, B-cell-depleted T cells, or PBMCs. A freely available public database, intended as a resource for researchers studying the immune response to SARS-CoV-2, is where the repertoires were released. The samples were drawn from two sources: the first 160 participants of the ongoing ImmuneRACE study, and 1,254 subjects contributed by 6 global collaborators. Nearly every sample came with metadata listing a de-identified subject ID, COVID-19 status, age in years and sex. The research as a whole found: Clinical and demographic metadata were provided uncurated, with the amount varying by source and participant.

Sequences SGHDN (CDR1) and FVKESK (CDR2) are obtained from the germline V gene. Inclusive of the bounding cysteine and phenylalanine, the CDR3 is 15 residues long. Of the read, only the CDR3 DNA is kept; its 45 bases are in frame from base 1. V loses 0 bases at its end and J loses 1 base; junction bases beyond the gene matches: 0. This TCR was recovered from a man aged 60 to 69 with acute or convalescent COVID-19. The specimen was peripheral blood. The chain couples TRBV14 to TRBJ2-3; 8 central nucleotides agree with TRBD1. The base sequence is TGTGCCAGCAGCCAAGAGACAGGGGGCACAGATACGCAGTATTTT. Its coded protein is CASSQETGGTDTQYF.